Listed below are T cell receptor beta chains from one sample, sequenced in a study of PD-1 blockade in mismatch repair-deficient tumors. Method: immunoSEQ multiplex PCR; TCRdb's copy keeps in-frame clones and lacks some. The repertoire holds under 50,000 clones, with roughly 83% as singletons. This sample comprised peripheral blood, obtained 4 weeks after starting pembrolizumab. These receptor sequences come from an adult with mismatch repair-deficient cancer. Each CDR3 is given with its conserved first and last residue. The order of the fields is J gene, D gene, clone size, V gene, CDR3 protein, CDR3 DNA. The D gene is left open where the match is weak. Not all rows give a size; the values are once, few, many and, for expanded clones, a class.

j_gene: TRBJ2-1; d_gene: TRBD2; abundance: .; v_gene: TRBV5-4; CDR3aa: CASSPGTSGSRNEQFF; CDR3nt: TGTGCCAGCAGCCCCGGGACTAGCGGCTCGCGAAATGAGCAGTTCTTC
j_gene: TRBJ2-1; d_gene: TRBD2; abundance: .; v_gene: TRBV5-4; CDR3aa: CASSPGTSGSSEQFF; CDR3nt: TGTGCCAGCAGCCCCGGGACTAGCGGGAGTTCTGAGCAGTTCTTC
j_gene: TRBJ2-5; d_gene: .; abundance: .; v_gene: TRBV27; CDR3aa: CASSLLGLGQETQYF; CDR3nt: TGTGCCAGCAGTTTATTAGGATTGGGTCAAGAGACCCAGTACTTC
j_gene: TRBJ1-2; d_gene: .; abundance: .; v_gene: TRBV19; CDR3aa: CASSKVSGGDYGYTF; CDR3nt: TGTGCCAGTAGTAAGGTCTCCGGGGGCGACTATGGCTACACCTTC
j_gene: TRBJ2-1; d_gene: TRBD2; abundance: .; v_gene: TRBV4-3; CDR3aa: CASSGPGLADNEQFF; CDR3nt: TGCGCCAGCAGCGGACCGGGACTAGCGGACAATGAGCAGTTCTTC
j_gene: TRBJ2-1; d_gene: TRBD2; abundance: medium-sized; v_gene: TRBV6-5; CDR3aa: CASRMTSGSWGEQFF; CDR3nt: TGTGCCAGCAGAATGACTAGCGGGAGCTGGGGTGAGCAGTTCTTC
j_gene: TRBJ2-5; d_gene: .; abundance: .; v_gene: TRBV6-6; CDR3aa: CASSLGGGQETQYF; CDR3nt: TGTGCCAGCAGTTTGGGAGGGGGCCAAGAGACCCAGTACTTC
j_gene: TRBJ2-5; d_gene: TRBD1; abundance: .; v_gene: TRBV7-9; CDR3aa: CASSLPGQGRQETQYF; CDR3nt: TGTGCCAGCAGCTTACCCGGACAGGGGAGGCAAGAGACCCAGTACTTC
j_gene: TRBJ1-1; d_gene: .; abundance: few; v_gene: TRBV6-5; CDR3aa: CASTSGTEAFF; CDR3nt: TGTGCCAGTACCTCAGGAACTGAAGCTTTCTTT
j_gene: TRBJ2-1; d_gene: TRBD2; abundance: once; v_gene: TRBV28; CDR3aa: CASSLSLAEQFF; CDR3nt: TGTGCCAGCAGTTTGTCGCTAGCGGAACAGTTCTTC
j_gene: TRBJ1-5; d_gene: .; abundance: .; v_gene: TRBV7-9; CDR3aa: CASSLELRGPQHF; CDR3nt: TGTGCCAGCAGCTTAGAGCTACGGGGGCCCCAGCATTTT
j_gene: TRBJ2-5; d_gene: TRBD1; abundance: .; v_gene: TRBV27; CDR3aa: CASSPEQGEETQYF; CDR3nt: TGTGCCAGCAGTCCCGAACAGGGGGAAGAGACCCAGTACTTC
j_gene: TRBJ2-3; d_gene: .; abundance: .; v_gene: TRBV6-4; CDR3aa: CASSEGGSTDTQYF; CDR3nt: TGTGCCAGCAGTGAAGGGGGGAGCACAGATACGCAGTATTTT
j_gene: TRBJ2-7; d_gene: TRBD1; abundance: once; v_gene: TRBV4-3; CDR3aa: CASSQTGRDRVHF; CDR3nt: TGCGCCAGCAGCCAAACCGGCCGGGACAGGGTGCACTTC
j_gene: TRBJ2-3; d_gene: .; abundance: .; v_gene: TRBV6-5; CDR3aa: CASSIRDTDTQYF; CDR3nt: TGTGCCAGCAGTATCAGGGACACAGATACGCAGTATTTT
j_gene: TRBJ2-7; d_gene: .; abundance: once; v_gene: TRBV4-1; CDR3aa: CASSRPCREYEQYF; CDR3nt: TGCGCCAGCAGCCGGCCGTGCAGGGAGTACGAGCAGTACTTC
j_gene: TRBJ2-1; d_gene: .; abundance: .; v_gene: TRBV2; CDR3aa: CASSSGESRNEQFF; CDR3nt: TGTGCCAGCAGCTCAGGGGAGTCTCGTAATGAGCAGTTCTTC
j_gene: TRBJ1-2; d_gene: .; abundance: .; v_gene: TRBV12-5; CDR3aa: CASGLRQGHYGYTF; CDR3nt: TGTGCTAGTGGTTTGCGGCAGGGACACTATGGCTACACCTTC
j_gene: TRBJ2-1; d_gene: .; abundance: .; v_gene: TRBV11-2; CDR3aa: CASSLGGPRATYNEQFF; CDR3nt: TGTGCCAGCAGCTTGGGGGGTCCGCGCGCCACCTACAATGAGCAGTTCTTC
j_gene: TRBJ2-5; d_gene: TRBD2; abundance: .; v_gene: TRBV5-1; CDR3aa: CASSPRTSGAGTQYF; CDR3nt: TGCGCCAGCAGCCCCAGGACTAGCGGGGCCGGGACCCAGTACTTC
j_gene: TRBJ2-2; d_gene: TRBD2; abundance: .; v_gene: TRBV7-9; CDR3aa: CASSLGASGSLSGELFF; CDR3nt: TGTGCCAGCAGCTTAGGGGCTAGCGGGAGTTTATCCGGGGAGCTGTTTTTT
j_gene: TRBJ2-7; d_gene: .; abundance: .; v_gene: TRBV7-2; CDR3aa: CASSRVGEQYF; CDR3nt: TGTGCCAGCAGCCGCGTGGGGGAGCAGTACTTC
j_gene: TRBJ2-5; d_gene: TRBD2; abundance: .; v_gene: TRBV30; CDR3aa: CAWRSHSGNQETQYF; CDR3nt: TGTGCCTGGAGATCCCATAGCGGGAACCAAGAGACCCAGTACTTC
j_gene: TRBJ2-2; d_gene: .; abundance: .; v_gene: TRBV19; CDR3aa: CASSTHRVNTGELFF; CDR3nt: TGTGCCAGTAGTACCCACAGGGTGAACACCGGGGAGCTGTTTTTT
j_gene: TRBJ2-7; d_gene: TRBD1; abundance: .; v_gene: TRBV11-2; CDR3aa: CASSLVAGGPYEQYF; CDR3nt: TGTGCCAGCAGCTTAGTGGCAGGGGGACCCTACGAGCAGTACTTC
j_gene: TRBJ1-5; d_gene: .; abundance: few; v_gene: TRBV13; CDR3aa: CASSLHGNQPQHF; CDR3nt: TGTGCCAGCAGTCTTCACGGCAATCAGCCCCAGCATTTT
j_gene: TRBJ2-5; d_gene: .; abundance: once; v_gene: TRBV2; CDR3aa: CASSDSGGTYQETQYF; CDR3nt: TGTGCCAGCAGTGATAGTGGCGGAACGTACCAAGAGACCCAGTACTTC
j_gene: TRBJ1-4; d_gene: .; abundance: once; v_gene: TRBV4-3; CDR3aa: CASSQSDEDPNEKLFF; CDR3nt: TGCGCCAGCAGCCAATCGGATGAGGACCCCAATGAAAAACTGTTTTTT
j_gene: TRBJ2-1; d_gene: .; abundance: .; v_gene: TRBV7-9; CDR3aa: CASSLGGLADVSDEQFF; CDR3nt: TGTGCCAGCAGCTTAGGGGGGCTAGCGGATGTGAGCGATGAGCAGTTCTTC
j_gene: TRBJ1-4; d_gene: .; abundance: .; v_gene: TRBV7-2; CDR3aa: CASSLDPPGRATNEKLFF; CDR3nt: TGTGCCAGCAGCTTAGACCCTCCAGGACGGGCAACTAATGAAAAACTGTTTTTT
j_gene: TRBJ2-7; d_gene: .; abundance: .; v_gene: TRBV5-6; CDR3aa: CASSPIGLLAGYEQYF; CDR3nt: TGTGCCAGCAGCCCGATAGGACTTCTCGCGGGCTACGAGCAGTACTTC
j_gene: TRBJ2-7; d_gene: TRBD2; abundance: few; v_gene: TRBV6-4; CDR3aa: CASSVWTSGPTLAPYEQYF; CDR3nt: TGTGCCAGCAGTGTATGGACTAGCGGCCCCACCTTAGCCCCCTACGAGCAGTACTTC
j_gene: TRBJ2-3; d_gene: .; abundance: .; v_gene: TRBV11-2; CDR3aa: CASSLYARAGTQYF; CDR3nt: TGTGCCAGCAGCTTATACGCTAGGGCGGGTACGCAGTATTTT
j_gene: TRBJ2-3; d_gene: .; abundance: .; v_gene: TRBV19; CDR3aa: CASYSPPDTQYF; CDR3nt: TGTGCCAGTTATAGTCCCCCAGATACGCAGTATTTT
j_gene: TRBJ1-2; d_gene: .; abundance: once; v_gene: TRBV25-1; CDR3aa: CASSDNYGYTF; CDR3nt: TGTGCCAGCAGTGACAACTATGGCTACACCTTC
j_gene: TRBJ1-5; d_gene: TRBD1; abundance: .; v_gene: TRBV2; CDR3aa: CASRETGRLLQHF; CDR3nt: TGTGCCAGCAGGGAGACAGGGCGCCTGCTTCAGCATTTT
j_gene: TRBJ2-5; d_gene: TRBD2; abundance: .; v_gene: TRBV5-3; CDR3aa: CARSQAEAGGETQYF; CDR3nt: TGTGCCAGAAGCCAAGCGGAAGCGGGAGGAGAGACCCAGTACTTC
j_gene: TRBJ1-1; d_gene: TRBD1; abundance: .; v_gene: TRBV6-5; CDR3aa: CASSYSDRAEAFF; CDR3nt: TGTGCCAGCAGTTACTCCGACAGGGCTGAAGCTTTCTTT
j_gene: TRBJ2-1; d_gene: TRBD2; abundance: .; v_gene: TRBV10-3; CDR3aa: CAISPIAGNENEQFF; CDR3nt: TGTGCCATCAGCCCAATAGCGGGAAACGAAAATGAGCAGTTCTTC
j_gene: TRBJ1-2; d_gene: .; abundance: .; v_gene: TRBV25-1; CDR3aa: CASSEYHRARGYTF; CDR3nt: TGTGCCAGCAGTGAATACCACAGGGCTCGTGGCTACACCTTC
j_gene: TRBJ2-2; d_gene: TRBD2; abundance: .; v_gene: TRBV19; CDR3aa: CASSLSSGSTGELFF; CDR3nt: TGTGCCAGTAGTCTGTCTAGCGGGAGCACCGGGGAGCTGTTTTTT
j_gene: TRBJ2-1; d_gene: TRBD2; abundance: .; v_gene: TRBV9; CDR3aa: CASSVGGTSELFYNEQFF; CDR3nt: TGTGCCAGCAGCGTAGGTGGGACTAGCGAATTGTTTTACAATGAGCAGTTCTTC
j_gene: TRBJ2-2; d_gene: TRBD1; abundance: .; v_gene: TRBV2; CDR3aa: CASRGTANTGELFF; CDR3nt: TGTGCCAGCAGAGGGACAGCAAACACCGGGGAGCTGTTTTTT
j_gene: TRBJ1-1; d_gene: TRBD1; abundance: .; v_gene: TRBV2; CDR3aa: CASSDDRELAFF; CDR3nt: TGTGCCAGCAGTGATGACAGGGAATTGGCTTTCTTT
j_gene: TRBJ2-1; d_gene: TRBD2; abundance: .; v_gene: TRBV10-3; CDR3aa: CAISESLAGANNEQFF; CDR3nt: TGTGCCATCAGTGAGTCACTAGCGGGAGCGAACAATGAGCAGTTCTTC
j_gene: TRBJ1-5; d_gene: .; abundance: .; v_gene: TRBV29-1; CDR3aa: CSVDGGPNQPQHF; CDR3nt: TGCAGCGTTGACGGGGGGCCGAATCAGCCCCAGCATTTT
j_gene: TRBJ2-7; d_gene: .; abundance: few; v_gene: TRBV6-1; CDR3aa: CASSEEGGSSYEQYF; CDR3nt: TGTGCCAGCAGTGAAGAGGGGGGTAGCTCCTACGAGCAGTACTTC
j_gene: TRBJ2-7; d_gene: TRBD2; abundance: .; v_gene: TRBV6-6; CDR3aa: CASSGRLAFAYEQYF; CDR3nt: TGTGCCAGCAGTGGTCGACTAGCTTTTGCCTACGAGCAGTACTTC
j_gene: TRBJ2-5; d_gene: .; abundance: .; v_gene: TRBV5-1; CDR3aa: CASSLEGWETQYF; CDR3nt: TGCGCCAGCAGCTTGGAGGGCTGGGAGACCCAGTACTTC
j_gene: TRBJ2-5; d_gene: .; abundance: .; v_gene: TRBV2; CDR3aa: CASFSVGAGETQYF; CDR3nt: TGTGCCAGCTTCTCTGTAGGGGCGGGTGAGACCCAGTACTTC
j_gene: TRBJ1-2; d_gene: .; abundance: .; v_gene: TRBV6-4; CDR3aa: CASSDSSGNGYTF; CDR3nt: TGTGCCAGCAGTGACTCATCAGGGAATGGCTACACCTTC
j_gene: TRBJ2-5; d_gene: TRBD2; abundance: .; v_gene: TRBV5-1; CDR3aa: CASSFSGLADQRETQYF; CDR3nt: TGCGCCAGCAGCTTCTCCGGACTAGCGGATCAGCGAGAGACCCAGTACTTC
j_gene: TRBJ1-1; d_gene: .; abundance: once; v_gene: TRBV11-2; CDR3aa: CASSFQGNTEAFF; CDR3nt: TGTGCCAGCAGCTTCCAGGGGAACACTGAAGCTTTCTTT
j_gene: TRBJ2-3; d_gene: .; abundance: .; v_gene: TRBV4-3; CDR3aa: CASSQDGRPTDTQYF; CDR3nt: TGCGCCAGCAGCCAAGACGGACGGCCCACAGATACGCAGTATTTT
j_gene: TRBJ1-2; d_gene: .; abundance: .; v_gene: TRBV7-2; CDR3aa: CASSLEGLRGYTF; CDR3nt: TGTGCCAGCAGCTTAGAGGGCCTCCGGGGCTACACCTTC
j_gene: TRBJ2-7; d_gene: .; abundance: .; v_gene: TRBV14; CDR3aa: CASSNTPYEQYF; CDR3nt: TGTGCCAGCAGTAACACCCCCTACGAGCAGTACTTC
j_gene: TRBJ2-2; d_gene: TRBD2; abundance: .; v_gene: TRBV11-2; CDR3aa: CASSLLVPGGHTGELFF; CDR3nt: TGTGCCAGCAGCTTATTGGTTCCGGGAGGGCACACCGGGGAGCTGTTTTTT
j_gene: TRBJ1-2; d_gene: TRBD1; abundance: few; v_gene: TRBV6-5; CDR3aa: CASSQTGQGGYTF; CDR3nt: TGTGCCAGCAGCCAAACCGGACAGGGTGGCTACACCTTC
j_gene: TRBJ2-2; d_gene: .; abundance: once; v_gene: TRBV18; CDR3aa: CASSPPERSGELFF; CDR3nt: TGTGCCAGCTCACCACCGGAGAGGTCCGGGGAGCTGTTTTTT
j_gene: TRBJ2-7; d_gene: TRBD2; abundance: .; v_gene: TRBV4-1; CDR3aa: CASSQATGGSYEQYF; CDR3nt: TGCGCCAGCAGCCAAGCGACGGGAGGGTCCTACGAGCAGTACTTC